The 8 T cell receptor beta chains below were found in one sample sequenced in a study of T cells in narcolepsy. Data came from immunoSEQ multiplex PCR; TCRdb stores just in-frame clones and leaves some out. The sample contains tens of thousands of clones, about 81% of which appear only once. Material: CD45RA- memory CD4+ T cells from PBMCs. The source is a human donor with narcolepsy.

The CDR3 loop reads CASSNRIGQINQPQHF. CDR3 coding DNA: TGTGCCAGCAGCAACCGGATTGGACAGATCAATCAGCCCCAGCATTTT. The V and J genes are TRBV21-1 and TRBJ1-5; TRBD1 reflects the table's D call only, with no check against the DNA. TRBV21-1 is given as a pseudogene. This CDR3 spans 16 amino acids.

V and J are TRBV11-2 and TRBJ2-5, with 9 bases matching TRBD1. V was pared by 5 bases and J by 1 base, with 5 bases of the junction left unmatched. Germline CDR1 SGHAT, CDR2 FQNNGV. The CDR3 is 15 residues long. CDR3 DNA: TGTGCCAGCAGCCAGGGACAGGGCCCCCAAGAGACCCAGTACTTC. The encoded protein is CASSQGQGPQETQYF.

DNA for the CDR3: TGTGCCTCTGGAGAAGGGCGAGGGGAAAAACTGTTTTTT. Protein sequence: CASGEGRGEKLFF. The rearrangement links TRBV30 to TRBJ1-4; D gene ambiguous. The V and J ends lost 7 bases and 8 bases respectively, with 17 bases between them. Germline values: CDR1 GTSNPN, CDR2 SVGIG (reference sequence). The CDR3 consists of 13 residues.

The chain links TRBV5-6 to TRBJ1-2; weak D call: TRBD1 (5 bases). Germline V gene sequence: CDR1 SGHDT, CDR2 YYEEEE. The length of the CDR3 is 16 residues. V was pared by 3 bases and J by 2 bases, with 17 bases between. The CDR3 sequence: CASSWGSGRWNYGYTF. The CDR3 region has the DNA TGTGCCAGCAGCTGGGGTTCAGGGCGGTGGAACTATGGCTACACCTTC.

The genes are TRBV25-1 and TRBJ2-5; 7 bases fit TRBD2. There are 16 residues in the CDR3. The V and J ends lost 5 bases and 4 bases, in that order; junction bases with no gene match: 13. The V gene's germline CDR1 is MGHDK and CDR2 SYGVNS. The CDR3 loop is CASSRPRAGRLETQYF. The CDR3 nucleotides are TGTGCCAGCAGTCGACCGAGAGCGGGGAGATTAGAGACCCAGTACTTC.

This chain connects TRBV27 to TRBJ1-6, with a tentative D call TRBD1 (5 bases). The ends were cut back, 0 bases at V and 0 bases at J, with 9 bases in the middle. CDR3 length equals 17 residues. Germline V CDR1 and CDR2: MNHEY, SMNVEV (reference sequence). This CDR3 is CASSLSRASSYNSPLHF. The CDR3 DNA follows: TGTGCCAGCAGTTTATCCAGGGCAAGCTCCTATAATTCACCCCTCCACTTT.

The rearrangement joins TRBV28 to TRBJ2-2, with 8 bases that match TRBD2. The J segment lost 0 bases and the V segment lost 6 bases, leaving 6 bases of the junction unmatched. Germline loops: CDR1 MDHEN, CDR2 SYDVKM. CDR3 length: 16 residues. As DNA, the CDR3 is TGTGCCAGCAGGTTCTTTAGCGGGGCGAACACCGGGGAGCTGTTTTTT. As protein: CASRFFSGANTGELFF. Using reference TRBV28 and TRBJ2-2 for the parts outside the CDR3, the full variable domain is DVKVTQSSRYLVKRTGEKVFLECVQDMDHENMFWYRQDPGLGLRLIYFSYDVKMKEKGDIPEGYSVSREKKERFSLILESASTNQTSMYLCASRFFSGANTGELFFGEGSRLTVL.

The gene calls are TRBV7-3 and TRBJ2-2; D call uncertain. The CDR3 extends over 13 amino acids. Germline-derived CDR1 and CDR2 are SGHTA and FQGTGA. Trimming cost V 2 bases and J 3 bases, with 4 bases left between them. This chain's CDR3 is CASSLGYTGELFF. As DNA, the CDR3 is TGTGCCAGCAGCTTAGGATACACCGGGGAGCTGTTTTTT.